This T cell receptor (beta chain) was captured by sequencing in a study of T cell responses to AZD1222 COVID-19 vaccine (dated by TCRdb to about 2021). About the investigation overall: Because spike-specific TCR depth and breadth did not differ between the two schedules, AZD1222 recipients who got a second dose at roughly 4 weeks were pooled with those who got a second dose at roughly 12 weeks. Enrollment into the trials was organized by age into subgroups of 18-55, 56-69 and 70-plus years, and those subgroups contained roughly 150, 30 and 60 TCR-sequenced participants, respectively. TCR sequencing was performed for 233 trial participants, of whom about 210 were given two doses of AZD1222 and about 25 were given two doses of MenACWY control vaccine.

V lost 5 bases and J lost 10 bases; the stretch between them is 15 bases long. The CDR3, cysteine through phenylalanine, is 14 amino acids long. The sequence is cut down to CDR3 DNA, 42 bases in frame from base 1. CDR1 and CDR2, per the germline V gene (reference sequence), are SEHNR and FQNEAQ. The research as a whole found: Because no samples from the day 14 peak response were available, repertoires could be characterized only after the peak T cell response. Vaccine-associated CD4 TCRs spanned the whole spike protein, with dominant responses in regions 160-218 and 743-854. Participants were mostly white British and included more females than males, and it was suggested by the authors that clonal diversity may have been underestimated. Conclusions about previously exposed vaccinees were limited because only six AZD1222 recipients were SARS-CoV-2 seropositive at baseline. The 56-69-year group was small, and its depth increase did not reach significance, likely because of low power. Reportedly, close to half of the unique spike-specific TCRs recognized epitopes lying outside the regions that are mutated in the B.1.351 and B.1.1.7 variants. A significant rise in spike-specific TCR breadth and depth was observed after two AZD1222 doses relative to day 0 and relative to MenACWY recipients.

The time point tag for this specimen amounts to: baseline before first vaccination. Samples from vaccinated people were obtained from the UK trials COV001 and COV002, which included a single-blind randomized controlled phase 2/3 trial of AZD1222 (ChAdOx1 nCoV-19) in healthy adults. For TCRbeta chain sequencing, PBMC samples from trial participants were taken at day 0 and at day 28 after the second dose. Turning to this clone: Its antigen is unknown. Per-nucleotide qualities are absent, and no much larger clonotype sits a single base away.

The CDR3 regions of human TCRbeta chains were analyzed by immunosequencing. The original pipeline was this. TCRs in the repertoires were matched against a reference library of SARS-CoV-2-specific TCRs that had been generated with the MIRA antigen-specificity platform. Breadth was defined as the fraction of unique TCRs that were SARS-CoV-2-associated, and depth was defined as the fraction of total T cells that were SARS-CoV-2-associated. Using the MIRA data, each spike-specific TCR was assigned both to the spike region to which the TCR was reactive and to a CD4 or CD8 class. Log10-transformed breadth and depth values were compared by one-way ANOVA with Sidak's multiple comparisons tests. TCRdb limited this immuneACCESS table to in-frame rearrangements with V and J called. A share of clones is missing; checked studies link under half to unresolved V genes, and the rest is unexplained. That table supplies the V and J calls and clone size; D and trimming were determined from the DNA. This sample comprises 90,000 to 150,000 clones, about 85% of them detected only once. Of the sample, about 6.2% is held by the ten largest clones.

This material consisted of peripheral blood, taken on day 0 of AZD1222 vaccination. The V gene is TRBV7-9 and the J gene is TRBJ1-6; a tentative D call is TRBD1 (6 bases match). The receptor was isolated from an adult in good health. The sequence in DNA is TGTGCCAGCAGCGCGCACCAGGGGATCTCACCCCTCCACTTT. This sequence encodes CASSAHQGISPLHF.